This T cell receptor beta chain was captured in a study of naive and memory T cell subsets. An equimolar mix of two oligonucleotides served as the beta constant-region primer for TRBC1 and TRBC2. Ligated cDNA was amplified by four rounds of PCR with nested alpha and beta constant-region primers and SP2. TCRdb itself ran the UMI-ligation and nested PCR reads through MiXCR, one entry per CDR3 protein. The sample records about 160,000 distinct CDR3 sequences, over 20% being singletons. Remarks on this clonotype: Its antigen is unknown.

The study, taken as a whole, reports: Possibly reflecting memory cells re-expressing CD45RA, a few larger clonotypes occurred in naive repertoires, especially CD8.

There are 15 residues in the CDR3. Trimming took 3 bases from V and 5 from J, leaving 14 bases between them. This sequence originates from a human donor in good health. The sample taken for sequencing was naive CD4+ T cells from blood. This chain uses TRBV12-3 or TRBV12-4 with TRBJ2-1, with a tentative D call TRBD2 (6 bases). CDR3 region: CASSFYGRGDNEQFF. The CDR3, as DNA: TGTGCCAGCAGTTTCTACGGGAGAGGCGACAATGAGCAGTTCTTC.